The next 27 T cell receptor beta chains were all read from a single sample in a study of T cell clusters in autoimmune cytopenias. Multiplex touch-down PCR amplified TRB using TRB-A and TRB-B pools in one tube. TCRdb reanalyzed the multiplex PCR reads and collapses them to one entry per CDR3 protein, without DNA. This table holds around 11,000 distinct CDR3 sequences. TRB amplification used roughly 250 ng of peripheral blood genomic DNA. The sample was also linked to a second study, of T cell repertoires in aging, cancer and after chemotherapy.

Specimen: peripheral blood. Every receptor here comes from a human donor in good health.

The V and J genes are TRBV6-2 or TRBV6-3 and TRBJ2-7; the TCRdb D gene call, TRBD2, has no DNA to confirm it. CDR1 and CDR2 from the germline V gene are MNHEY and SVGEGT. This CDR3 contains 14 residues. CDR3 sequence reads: CASGLAGLPYEQYF.

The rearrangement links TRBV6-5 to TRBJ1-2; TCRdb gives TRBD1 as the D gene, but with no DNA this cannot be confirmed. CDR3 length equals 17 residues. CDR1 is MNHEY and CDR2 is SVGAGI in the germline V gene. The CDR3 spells CASSYSRRDREHYGYTF.

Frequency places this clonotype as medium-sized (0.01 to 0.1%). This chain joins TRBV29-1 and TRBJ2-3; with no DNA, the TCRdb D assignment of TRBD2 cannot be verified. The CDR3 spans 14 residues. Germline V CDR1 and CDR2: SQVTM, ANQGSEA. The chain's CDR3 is CSVAGTSVADTQYF.

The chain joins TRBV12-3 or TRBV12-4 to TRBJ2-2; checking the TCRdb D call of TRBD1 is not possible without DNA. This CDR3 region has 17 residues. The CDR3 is CASSHTTRGANTGELFF.

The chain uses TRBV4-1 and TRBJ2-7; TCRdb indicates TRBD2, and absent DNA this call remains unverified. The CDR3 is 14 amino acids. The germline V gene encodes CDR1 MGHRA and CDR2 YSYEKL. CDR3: CASSQGTAAYEQYF.

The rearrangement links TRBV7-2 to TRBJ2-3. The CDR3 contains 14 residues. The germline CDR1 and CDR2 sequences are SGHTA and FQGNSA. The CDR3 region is CASSSGVVGDTQYF.

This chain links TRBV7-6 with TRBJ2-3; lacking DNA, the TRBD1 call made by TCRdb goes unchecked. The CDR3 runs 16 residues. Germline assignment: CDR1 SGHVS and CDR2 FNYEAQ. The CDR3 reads CASSLGQTPRTDTQYF.

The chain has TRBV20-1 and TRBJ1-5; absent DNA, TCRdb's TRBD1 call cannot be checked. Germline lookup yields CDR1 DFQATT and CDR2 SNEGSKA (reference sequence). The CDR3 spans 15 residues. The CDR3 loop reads CSARDLVGGNQPQHF.

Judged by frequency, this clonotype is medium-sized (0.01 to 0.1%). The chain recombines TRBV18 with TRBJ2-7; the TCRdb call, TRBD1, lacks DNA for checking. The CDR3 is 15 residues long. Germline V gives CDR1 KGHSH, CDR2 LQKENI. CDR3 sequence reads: CASSPGQGAGNEQYF.

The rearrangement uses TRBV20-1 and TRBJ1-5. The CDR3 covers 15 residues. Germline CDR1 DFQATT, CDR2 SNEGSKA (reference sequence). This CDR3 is CSARLAGDGNQPQHF.

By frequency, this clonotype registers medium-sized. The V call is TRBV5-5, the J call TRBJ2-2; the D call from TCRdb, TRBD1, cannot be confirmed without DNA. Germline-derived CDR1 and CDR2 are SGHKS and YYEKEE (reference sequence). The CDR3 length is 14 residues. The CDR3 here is CASHGGADTGELFF.

This chain's CDR3 is CASSSGLAGEWETQYF. The chain employs TRBV7-3 and TRBJ2-5; TCRdb lists TRBD2, though no DNA is available to test this call. CDR3 length equals 16 residues. Germline CDR1 reads SGHTA; CDR2 reads FQGTGA.

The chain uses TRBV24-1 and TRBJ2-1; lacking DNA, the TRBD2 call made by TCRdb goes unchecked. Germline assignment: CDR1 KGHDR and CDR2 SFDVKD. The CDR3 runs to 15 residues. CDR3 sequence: CATSDSRRGGNEQFF.

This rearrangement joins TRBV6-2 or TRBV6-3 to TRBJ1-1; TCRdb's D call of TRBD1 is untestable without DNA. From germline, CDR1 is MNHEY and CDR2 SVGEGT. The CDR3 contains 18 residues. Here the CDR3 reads CASSYVLQGAHVNTEAFF.

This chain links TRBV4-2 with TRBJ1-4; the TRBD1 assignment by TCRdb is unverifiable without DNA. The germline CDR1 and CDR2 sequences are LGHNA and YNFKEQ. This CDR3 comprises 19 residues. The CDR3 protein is CASSPLTGTGVGSNEKLFF.

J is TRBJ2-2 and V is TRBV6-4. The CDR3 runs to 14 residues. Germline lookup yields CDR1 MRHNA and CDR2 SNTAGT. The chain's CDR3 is CASSDSTSTGELFF.

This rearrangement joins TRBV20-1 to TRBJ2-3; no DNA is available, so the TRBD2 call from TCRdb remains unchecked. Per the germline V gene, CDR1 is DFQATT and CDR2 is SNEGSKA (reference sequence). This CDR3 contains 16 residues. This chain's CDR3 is CSARDRGLANPDTQYF.

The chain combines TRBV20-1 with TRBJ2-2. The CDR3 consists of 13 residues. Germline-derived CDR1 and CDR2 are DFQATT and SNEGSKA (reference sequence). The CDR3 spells CSARDKGTGELFF.

CDR3 sequence: CSASLAGGGNQPQHF. The gene calls are TRBV20-1 and TRBJ1-5. The CDR3 has 15 amino acids. Germline values: CDR1 DFQATT, CDR2 SNEGSKA (reference sequence).

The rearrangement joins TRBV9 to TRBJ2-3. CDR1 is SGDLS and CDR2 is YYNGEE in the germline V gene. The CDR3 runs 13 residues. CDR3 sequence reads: CASSVRVRDTQYF. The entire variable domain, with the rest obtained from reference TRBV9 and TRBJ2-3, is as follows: DSGVTQTPKHLITATGQRVTLRCSPRSGDLSVYWYQQSLDQGLQFLIQYYNGEERAKGNILERFSAQQFPDLHSELNLSSLELGDSALYFCASSVRVRDTQYFGPGTRLTVL.

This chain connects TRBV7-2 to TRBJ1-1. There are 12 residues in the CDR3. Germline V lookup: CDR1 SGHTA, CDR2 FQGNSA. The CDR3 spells CASSTSGTEAFF.

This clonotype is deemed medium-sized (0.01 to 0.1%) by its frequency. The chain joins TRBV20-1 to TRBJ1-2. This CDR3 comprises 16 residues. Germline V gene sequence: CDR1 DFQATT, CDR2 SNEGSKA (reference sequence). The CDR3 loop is CSARDNLGGKSYGYTF.

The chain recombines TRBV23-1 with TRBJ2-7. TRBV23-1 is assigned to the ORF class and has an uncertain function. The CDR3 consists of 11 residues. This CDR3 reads CASLAGNEQYF.

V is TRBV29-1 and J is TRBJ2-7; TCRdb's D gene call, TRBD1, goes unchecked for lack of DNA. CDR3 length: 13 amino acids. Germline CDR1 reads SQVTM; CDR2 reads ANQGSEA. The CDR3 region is CSVEGTGVNEQYF.

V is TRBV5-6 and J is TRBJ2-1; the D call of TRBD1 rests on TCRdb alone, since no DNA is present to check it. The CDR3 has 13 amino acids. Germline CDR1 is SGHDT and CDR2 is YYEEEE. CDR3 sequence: CASSPGHNNEQFF.

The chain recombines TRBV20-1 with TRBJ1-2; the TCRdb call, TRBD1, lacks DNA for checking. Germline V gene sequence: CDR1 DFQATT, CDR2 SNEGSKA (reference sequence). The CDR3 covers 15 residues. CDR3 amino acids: CSARDWGVANYGYTF.

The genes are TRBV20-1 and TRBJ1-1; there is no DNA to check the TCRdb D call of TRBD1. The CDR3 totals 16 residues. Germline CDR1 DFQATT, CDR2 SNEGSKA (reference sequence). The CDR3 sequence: CSLRPGTGAPATEAFF.